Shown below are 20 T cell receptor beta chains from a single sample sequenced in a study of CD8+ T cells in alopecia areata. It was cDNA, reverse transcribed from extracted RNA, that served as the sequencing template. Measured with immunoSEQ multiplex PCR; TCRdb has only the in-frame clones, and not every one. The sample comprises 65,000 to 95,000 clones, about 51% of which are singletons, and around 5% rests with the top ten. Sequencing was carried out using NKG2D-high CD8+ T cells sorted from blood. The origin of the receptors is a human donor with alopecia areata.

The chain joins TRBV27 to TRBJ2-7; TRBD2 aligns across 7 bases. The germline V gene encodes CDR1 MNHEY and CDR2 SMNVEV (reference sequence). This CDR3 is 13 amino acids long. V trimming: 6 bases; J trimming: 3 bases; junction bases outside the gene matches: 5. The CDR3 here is CASRAGELYEQYF. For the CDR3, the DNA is TGTGCCAGCAGGGCGGGAGAACTCTACGAGCAGTACTTC.

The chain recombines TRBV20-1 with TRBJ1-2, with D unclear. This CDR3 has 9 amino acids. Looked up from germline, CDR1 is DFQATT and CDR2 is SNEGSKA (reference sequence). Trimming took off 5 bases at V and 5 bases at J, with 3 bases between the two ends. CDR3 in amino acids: CSAAYGYTF. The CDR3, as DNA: TGCAGTGCTGCGTATGGCTACACCTTC.

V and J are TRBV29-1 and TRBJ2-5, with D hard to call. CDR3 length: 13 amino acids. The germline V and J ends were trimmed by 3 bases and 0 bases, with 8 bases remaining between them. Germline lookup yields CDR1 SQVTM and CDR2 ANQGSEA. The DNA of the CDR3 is TGCAGCGTTGATGAGCAGAACCAAGAGACCCAGTACTTC. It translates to CSVDEQNQETQYF.

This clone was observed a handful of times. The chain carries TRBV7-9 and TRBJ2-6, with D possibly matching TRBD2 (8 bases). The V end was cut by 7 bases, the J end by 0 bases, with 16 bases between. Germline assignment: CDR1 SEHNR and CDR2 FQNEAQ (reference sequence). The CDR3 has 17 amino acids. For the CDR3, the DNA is TGTGCCAGCATCCTGACAGGGACTAGCTCTGGGGCCAACGTCCTGACTTTC. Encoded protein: CASILTGTSSGANVLTF.

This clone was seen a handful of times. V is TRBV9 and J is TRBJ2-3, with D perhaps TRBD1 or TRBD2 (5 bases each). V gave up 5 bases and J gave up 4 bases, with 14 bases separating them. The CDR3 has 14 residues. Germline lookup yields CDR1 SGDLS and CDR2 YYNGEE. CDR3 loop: CASSQELGADTQYF. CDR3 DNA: TGTGCCAGCAGTCAGGAGCTGGGGGCAGATACGCAGTATTTT.

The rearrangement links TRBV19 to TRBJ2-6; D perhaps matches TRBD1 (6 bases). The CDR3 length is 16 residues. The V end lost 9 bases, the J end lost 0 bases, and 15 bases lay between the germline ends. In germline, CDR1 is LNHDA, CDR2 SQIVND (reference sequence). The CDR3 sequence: CASARGRDSGANVLTF. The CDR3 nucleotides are TGTGCCAGCGCCAGGGGCAGGGACTCTGGGGCCAACGTCCTGACTTTC.

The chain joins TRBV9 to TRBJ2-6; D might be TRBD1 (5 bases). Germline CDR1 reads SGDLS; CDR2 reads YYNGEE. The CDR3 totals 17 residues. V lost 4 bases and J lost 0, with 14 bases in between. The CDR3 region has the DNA TGTGCCAGCAGCACCGACAGATCCAGCTCTGGGGCCAACGTCCTGACTTTC. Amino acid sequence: CASSTDRSSSGANVLTF.

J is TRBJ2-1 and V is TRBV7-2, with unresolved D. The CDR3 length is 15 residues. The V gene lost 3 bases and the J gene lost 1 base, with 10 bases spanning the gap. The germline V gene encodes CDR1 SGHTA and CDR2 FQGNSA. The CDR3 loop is CASSLLVESYNEQFF. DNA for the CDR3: TGTGCCAGCAGCTTGTTGGTAGAGTCCTACAATGAGCAGTTCTTC.

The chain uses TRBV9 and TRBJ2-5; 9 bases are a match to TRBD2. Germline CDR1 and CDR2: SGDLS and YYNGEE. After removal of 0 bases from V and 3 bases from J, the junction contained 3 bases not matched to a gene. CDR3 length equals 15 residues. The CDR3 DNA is TGTGCCAGCAGCGTAGGAGGCGGGGGGGAAGAGACCCAGTACTTC. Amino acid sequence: CASSVGGGGEETQYF.

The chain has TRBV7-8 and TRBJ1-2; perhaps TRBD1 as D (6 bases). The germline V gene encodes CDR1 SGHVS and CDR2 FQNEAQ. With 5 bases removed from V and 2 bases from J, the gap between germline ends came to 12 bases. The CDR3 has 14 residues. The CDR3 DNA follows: TGTGCCAGCAGCCCAGGGGCCGGGAACTATGGCTACACCTTC. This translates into CASSPGAGNYGYTF.

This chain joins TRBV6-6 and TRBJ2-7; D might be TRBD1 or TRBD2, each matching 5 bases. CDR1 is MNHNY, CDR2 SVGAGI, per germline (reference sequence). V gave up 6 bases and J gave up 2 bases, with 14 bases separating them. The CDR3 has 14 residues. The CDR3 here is CASRLRDRTYEQYF. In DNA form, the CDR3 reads TGTGCCAGCAGGCTCCGGGACCGCACCTACGAGCAGTACTTC.

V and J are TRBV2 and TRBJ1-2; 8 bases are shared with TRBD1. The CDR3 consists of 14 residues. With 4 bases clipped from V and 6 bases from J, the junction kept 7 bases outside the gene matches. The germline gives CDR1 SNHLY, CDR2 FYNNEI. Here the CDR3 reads CASSGTQGAHGYTF. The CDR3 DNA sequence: TGTGCCAGCAGTGGAACTCAGGGGGCGCATGGCTACACCTTC.

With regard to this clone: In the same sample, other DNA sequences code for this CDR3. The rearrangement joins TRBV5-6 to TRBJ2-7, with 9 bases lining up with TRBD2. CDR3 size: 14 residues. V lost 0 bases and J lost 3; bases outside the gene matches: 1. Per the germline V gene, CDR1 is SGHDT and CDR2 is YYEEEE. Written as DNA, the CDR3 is TGTGCCAGCAGCTTGGGGACTAGCGTCTACGAGCAGTACTTC. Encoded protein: CASSLGTSVYEQYF.

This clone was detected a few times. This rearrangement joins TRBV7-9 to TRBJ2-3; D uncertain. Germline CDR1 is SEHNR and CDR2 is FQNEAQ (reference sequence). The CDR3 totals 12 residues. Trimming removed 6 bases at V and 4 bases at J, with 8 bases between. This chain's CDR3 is CASSLFSDTQYF. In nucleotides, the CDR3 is TGTGCCAGCAGTCTGTTCTCAGATACGCAGTATTTT.

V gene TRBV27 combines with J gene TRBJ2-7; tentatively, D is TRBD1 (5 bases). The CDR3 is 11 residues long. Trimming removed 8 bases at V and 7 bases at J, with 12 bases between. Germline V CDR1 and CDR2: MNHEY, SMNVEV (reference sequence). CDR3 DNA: TGTGCCAGCCAGGGTCCTGTGGAGCAGTACTTC. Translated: CASQGPVEQYF.

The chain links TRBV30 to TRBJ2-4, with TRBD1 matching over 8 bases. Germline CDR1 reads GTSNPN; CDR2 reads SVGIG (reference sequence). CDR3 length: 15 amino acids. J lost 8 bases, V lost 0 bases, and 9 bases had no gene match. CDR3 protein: CAWSVGQGVRDIQYF. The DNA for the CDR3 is TGTGCCTGGAGTGTAGGACAGGGTGTTCGGGACATTCAGTACTTC.

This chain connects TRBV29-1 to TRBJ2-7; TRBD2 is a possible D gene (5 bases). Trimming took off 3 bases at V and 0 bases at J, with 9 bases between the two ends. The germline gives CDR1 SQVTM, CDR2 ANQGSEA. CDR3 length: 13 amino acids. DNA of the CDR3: TGCAGCGTTGACGGGGAGAGCTCCTACGAGCAGTACTTC. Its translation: CSVDGESSYEQYF.

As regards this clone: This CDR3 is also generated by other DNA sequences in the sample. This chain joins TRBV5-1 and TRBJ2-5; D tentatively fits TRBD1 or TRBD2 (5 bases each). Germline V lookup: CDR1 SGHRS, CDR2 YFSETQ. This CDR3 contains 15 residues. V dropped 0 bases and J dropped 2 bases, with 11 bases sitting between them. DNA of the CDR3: TGCGCCAGCAGCTTGGACGGGACGGCACAAGAGACCCAGTACTTC. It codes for CASSLDGTAQETQYF.

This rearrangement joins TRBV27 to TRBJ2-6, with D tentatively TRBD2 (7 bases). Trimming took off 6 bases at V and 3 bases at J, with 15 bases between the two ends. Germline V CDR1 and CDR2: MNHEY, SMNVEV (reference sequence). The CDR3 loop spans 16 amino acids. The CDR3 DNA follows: TGTGCCAGCAGCTCCCCGGGGGGCGGTGGGGCCAACGTCCTGACTTTC. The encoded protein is CASSSPGGGGANVLTF.

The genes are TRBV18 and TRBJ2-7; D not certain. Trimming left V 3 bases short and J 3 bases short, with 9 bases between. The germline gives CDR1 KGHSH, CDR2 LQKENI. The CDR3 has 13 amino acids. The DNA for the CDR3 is TGTGCCAGCTCACCTTTTTGGGGCTACGAGCAGTACTTC. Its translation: CASSPFWGYEQYF. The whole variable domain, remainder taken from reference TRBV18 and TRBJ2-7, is NAGVMQNPRHLVRRRGQEARLRCSPMKGHSHVYWYRQLPEEGLKFMVYLQKENIIDESGMPKERFSAEFPKEGPSILRIQQVVRGDSAAYFCASSPFWGYEQYFGPGTRLTVT.